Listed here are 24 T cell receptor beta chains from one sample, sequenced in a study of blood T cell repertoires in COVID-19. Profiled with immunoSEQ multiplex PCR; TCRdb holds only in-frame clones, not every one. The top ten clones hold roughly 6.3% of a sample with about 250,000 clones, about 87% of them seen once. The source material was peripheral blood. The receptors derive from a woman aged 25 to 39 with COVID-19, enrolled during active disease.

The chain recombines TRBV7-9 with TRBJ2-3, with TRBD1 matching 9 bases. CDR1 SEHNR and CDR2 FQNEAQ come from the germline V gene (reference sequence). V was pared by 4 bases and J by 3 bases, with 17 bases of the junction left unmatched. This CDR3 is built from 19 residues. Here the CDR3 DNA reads TGTGCCAGCAGCTCAGGACAGGGGAGGCTTGGGTATTCAACAGATACGCAGTATTTT. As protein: CASSSGQGRLGYSTDTQYF.

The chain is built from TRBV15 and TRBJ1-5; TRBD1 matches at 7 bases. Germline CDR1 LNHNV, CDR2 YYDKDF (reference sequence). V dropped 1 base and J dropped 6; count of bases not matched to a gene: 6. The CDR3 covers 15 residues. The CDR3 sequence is CATSRGQGIIQPQHF. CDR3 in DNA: TGTGCCACCAGCAGAGGACAGGGTATTATTCAGCCCCAGCATTTT.

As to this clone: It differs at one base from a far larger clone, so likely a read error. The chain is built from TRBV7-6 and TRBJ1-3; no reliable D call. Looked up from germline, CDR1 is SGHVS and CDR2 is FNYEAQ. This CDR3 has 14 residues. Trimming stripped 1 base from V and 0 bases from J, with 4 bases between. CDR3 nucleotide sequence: TGTGCCAGCAGCTTAGGCTACTCTGGAAACACCATATATTTT. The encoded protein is CASSLGYSGNTIYF.

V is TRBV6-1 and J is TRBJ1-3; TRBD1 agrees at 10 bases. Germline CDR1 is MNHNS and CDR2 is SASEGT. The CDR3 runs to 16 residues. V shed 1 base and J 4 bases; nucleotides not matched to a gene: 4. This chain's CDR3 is CASSEGQGAFGNTIYF. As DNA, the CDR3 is TGTGCCAGCAGTGAAGGACAGGGGGCGTTCGGAAACACCATATATTTT.

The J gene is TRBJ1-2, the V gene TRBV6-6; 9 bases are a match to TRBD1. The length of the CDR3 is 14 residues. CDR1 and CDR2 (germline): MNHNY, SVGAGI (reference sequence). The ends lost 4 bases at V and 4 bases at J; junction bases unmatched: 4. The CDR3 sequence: CASSFGTGTYGYTF. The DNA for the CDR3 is TGTGCCAGCAGTTTTGGGACAGGGACCTATGGCTACACCTTC.

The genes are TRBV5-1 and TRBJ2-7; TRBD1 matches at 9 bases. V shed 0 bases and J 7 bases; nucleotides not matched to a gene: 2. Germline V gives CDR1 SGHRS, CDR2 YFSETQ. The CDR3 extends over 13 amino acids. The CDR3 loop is CASSLGTGAEQYF. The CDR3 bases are TGCGCCAGCAGCTTGGGGACAGGGGCGGAGCAGTACTTC.

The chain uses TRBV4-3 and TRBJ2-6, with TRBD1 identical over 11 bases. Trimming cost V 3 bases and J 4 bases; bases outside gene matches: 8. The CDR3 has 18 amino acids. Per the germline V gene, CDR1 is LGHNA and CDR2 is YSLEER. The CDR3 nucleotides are TGCGCCAGCAGCCAGGGGGACAGGGGGATGCGGGGGGCCAACGTCCTGACTTTC. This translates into CASSQGDRGMRGANVLTF.

The CDR3 protein is CSVGTGGEQFF. CDR3 DNA: TGCAGCGTCGGGACAGGGGGTGAGCAGTTCTTC. The rearrangement links TRBV29-1 to TRBJ2-1; 11 nucleotides match TRBD1. J gave up 9 bases and V 6 bases, and 1 base lay outside the gene matches. The length of the CDR3 is 11 residues. Germline V gives CDR1 SQVTM, CDR2 ANQGSEA.

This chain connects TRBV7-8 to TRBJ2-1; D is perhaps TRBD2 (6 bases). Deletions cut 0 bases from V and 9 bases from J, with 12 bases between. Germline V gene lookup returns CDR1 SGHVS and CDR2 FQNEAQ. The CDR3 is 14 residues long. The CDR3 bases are TGTGCCAGCAGCTTAGCGGGGGGTTCCGGTGAGCAGTTCTTC. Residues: CASSLAGGSGEQFF.

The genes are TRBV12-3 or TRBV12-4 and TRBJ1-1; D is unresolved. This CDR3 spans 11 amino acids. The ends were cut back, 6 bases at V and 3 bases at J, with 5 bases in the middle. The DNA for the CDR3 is TGTGCCAGCAGCCTACACACTGAAGCTTTCTTT. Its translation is CASSLHTEAFF.

The CDR3 DNA sequence: TGTGCCAGCAGTTACGGGAGCTCCTATAATTCACCCCTCCACTTT. Its protein product is CASSYGSSYNSPLHF. V and J are TRBV6-2 or TRBV6-3 and TRBJ1-6, with D unclear. The CDR3 sequence is 15 residues long. The germline V gene has CDR1 MNHEY and CDR2 SVGEGT. V was shortened by 2 bases and J by 0 bases, with 5 bases between the two germline ends.

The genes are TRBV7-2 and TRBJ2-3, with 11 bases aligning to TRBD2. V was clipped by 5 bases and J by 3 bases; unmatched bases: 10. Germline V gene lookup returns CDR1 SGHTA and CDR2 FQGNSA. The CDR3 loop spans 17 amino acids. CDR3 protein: CASSAPTSGSMTDTQYF. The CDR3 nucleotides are TGTGCCAGCAGCGCTCCAACTAGCGGGAGCATGACAGATACGCAGTATTTT.

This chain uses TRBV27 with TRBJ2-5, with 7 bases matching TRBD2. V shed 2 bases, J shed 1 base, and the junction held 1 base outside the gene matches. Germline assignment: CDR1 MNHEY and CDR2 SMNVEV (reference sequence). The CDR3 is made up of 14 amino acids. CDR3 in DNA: TGTGCCAGCAGTTTAGGGGGGGGCCAAGAGACCCAGTACTTC. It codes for CASSLGGGQETQYF.

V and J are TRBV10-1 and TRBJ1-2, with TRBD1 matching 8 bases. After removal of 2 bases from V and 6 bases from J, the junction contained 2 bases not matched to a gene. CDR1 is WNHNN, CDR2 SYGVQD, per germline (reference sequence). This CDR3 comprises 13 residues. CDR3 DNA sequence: TGCGCCAGCAGTGAGGGACAGGGACATGGCTACACCTTC. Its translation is CASSEGQGHGYTF.

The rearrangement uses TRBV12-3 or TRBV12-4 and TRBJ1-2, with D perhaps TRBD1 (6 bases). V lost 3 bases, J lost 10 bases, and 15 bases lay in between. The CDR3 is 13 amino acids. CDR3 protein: CASSLQGFDSYTF. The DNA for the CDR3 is TGTGCCAGCAGTTTGCAGGGGTTTGATTCCTACACCTTC.

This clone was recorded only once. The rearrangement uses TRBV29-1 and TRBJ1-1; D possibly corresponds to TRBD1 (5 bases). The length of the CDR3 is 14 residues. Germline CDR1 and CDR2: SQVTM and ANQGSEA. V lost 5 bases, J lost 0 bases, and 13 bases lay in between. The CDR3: CSVTGHSMNTEAFF. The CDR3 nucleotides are TGCAGCGTTACCGGACACTCAATGAACACTGAAGCTTTCTTT. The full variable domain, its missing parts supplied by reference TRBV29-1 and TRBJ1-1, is SAVISQKPSRDICQRGTSLTIQCQVDSQVTMMFWYRQQPGQSLTLIATANQGSEATYESGFVIDKFPISRPNLTFSTLTVSNMSPEDSSIYLCSVTGHSMNTEAFFGQGTRLTVV.

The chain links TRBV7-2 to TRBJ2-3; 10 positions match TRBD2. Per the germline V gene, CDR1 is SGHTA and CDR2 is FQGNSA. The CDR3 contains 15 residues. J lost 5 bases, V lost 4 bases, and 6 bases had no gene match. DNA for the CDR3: TGTGCCAGCAGCTCTCTAGCGGGGGTAGGAGATACGCAGTATTTT. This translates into CASSSLAGVGDTQYF. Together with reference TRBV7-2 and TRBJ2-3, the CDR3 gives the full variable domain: GAGVSQSPSNKVTEKGKDVELRCDPISGHTALYWYRQSLGQGLEFLIYFQGNSAPDKSGLPSDRFSAERTGGSVSTLTIQRTQQEDSAVYLCASSSLAGVGDTQYFGPGTRLTVL.

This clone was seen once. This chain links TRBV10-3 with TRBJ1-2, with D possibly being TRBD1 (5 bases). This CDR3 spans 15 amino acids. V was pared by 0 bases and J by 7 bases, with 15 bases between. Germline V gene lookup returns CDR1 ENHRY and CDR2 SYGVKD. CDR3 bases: TGTGCCATCAGTGAGTCCGGTACAGGAGAACTTGGCTACACCTTC. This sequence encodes CAISESGTGELGYTF.

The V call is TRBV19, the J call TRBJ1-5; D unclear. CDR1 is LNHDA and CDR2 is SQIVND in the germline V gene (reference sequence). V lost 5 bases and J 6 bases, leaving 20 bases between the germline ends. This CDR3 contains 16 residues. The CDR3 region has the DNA TGTGCCAGTAGTCCCTATTTGCGTAAAGTGAGTCAGCCCCAGCATTTT. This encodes CASSPYLRKVSQPQHF.

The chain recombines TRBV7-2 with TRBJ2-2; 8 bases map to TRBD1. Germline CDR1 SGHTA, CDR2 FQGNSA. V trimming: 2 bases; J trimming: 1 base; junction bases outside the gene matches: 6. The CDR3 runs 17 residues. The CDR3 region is CASSLNPTGGNTGELFF. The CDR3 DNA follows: TGTGCCAGCAGCTTAAACCCAACAGGGGGGAACACCGGGGAGCTGTTTTTT.

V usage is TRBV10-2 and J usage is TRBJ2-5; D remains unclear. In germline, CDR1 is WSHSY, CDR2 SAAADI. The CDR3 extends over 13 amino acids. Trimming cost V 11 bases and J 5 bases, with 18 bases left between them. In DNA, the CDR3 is TGCGCCGCGCGGTCCGGTGCCGTGGAGACCCAGTACTTC. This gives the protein CAARSGAVETQYF.

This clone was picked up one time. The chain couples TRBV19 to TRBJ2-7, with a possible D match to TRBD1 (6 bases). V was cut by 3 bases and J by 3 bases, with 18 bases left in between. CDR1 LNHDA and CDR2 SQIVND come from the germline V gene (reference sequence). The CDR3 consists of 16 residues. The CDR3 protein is CASSIEGEVRSYEQYF. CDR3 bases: TGTGCCAGTAGTATCGAGGGGGAAGTTAGAAGCTACGAGCAGTACTTC. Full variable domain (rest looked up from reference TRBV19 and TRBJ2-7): DGGITQSPKYLFRKEGQNVTLSCEQNLNHDAMYWYRQDPGQGLRLIYYSQIVNDFQKGDIAEGYSVSREKKESFPLTVTSAQKNPTAFYLCASSIEGEVRSYEQYFGPGTRLTVT.

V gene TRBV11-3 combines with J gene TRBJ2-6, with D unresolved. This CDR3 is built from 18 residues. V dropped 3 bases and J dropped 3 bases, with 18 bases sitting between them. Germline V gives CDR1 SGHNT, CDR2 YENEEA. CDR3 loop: CASSFDAPSVRGANVLTF. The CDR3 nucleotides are TGTGCCAGCAGCTTCGATGCACCCTCAGTTCGTGGGGCCAACGTCCTGACTTTC. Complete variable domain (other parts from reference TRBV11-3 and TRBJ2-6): EAGVVQSPRYKIIEKKQPVAFWCNPISGHNTLYWYLQNLGQGPELLIRYENEEAVDDSQLPKDRFSAERLKGVDSTLKIQPAELGDSAVYLCASSFDAPSVRGANVLTFGAGSRLTVL.

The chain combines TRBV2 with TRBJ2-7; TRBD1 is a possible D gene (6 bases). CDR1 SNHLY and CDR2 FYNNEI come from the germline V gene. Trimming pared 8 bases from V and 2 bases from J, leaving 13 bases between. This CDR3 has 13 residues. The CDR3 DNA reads TGTGCCAGCGGGGAGCAGGGGACCTACGAGCAGTACTTC. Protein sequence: CASGEQGTYEQYF.